This TCR beta chain was obtained from a study of OX40 agonist ivuxolimab in advanced cancers. Looking at the study overall: Patients received ivuxolimab, an agonistic anti-OX40 (CD134) antibody. Patients receiving dose escalation had hepatocellular carcinoma, melanoma, renal cell or head and neck cancer. Study-level findings and limits: At 0.1 to 3.0 mg/kg, CD4+ and CD8+ blood T cells expanded clonally by week 6.

Profiled with immunoSEQ multiplex PCR; TCRdb holds only in-frame clones, not every one. There are approximately 98,000 clones in the sample; approximately 80% occur only once, and about 5.5% lies in the top ten. Trimming took 5 bases from V and 0 from J, leaving 11 bases between them. The germline gives CDR1 SGHTA, CDR2 FQGNSA. This CDR3 contains 14 residues. The investigators sampled blood at baseline, at cycle 4 day 1, and at cycle 7 day 1. Worth noting for this clone: Its cognate antigen is unknown.

This sequence originates from an adult with an advanced solid tumor such as melanoma, head and neck, liver or kidney cancer. The source material was CD4+ or CD8+ T cells sorted from blood, sampled in a trial of the OX40 agonist ivuxolimab. This rearrangement joins TRBV7-2 to TRBJ2-7; the D gene is possibly TRBD2 (5 bases). CDR3 sequence (DNA): TGTGCCAGCAGCCCGGACTGGACCTCCTACGAGCAGTACTTC. Translation gives CASSPDWTSYEQYF.